This TCR beta chain was sequenced for a study of blood T cells in healthy people across ages. With a J-beta primer mix and a sample-barcoded 5' primer, a second PCR ran about 7 to 12 cycles. In TCRdb, the 5' RACE reads were re-called with MiXCR into one record per CDR3 protein. In the table there are about 1,800,000 distinct CDR3 sequences, 28% of which are singletons. This clonotype has ten or more counts. Sequencing was done on a sample of blood. The receptor's source is a woman between 25 and 40 years old in good health.

The CDR3 coding sequence is TGTGCCAGCAGATTCCACGTGGGTAGCAATCAGCCCCAGCATTTT. The encoded protein is CASRFHVGSNQPQHF. The V call is TRBV12-3 or TRBV12-4, the J call TRBJ1-5, with unresolved D. This CDR3 is built from 15 residues. Trimming removed 6 bases from V and 0 bases from J, with 12 bases in between.